The rows below give T cell receptor beta chains drawn from one sample of a study of spatial heterogeneity in lung cancer. TCRdb processed the 5' RACE reads anew with MiXCR; each CDR3 protein has one entry. The data show tens of thousands of distinct CDR3 sequences, 9.5% to 15% seen once. The sample consisted of PBMCs, taken at surgery. These receptors were collected from a male donor with early-stage non-small cell lung cancer. CDR3s include the opening cysteine and the closing phenylalanine or tryptophan. Fields, in order: D gene, V gene, clone size, J gene, CDR3 protein, CDR3 DNA. D genes are given only for firm matches. Size values are once, few and many counts, or a class for expanded clones, and some rows have none.

d_call: NA; v_call: TRBV9; clone_size: NA; j_call: TRBJ1-5; cdr3_aa: CASSVGDGNQPQHF; cdr3_nt: TGTGCCAGCAGCGTAGGGGACGGCAATCAGCCCCAGCATTTT
d_call: NA; v_call: TRBV9; clone_size: NA; j_call: TRBJ2-5; cdr3_aa: CASSDGNNQETQYF; cdr3_nt: TGTGCCAGCAGCGACGGGAATAACCAAGAGACCCAGTACTTC
d_call: TRBD2; v_call: TRBV20-1; clone_size: NA; j_call: TRBJ2-3; cdr3_aa: CSAPKTLAGGTDTQYF; cdr3_nt: TGCAGTGCTCCTAAGACACTAGCGGGAGGAACAGATACGCAGTATTTT
d_call: NA; v_call: TRBV10-3; clone_size: NA; j_call: TRBJ1-5; cdr3_aa: CAISEFSLNQPQHF; cdr3_nt: TGTGCCATCAGTGAGTTTTCCCTTAATCAGCCCCAGCATTTT
d_call: NA; v_call: TRBV6-2/TRBV6-3; clone_size: few; j_call: TRBJ1-5; cdr3_aa: CASSRTDHQPQHF; cdr3_nt: TGTGCCAGCAGTAGGACAGACCATCAGCCCCAGCATTTT
d_call: TRBD1; v_call: TRBV20-1; clone_size: few; j_call: TRBJ2-7; cdr3_aa: CSAPGQGDYEQYF; cdr3_nt: TGCAGTGCCCCGGGACAGGGGGACTACGAGCAGTACTTC
d_call: NA; v_call: TRBV5-1; clone_size: few; j_call: TRBJ2-5; cdr3_aa: CASSVGSFEETQYF; cdr3_nt: TGCGCCAGCAGCGTCGGCTCTTTTGAGGAGACCCAGTACTTC
d_call: NA; v_call: TRBV3-1; clone_size: many; j_call: TRBJ1-1; cdr3_aa: CASSATSGGREGTEAFF; cdr3_nt: TGTGCCAGCAGCGCCACTTCCGGGGGCCGGGAGGGCACTGAAGCTTTCTTT
d_call: NA; v_call: TRBV11-2; clone_size: NA; j_call: TRBJ2-7; cdr3_aa: CASSLESTSEQYF; cdr3_nt: TGTGCCAGCAGCTTAGAGAGCACAAGCGAGCAGTACTTC
d_call: NA; v_call: TRBV28; clone_size: many; j_call: TRBJ2-3; cdr3_aa: CASGPLESQYF; cdr3_nt: TGTGCCAGCGGGCCATTAGAATCGCAGTATTTT
d_call: TRBD2; v_call: TRBV3-1; clone_size: few; j_call: TRBJ2-7; cdr3_aa: CASSPLTSGAFEQYF; cdr3_nt: TGTGCCAGCAGCCCTTTGACTAGCGGGGCGTTCGAGCAGTACTTC
d_call: NA; v_call: TRBV20-1; clone_size: few; j_call: TRBJ2-1; cdr3_aa: CSAETGGITNEQFF; cdr3_nt: TGCAGTGCGGAAACTGGGGGGATAACCAATGAGCAGTTCTTC
d_call: TRBD2; v_call: TRBV7-9; clone_size: NA; j_call: TRBJ2-1; cdr3_aa: CASSLPGLAANEQFF; cdr3_nt: TGTGCCAGCAGCTTGCCGGGACTAGCGGCCAATGAGCAGTTCTTC
d_call: NA; v_call: TRBV5-1; clone_size: few; j_call: TRBJ1-5; cdr3_aa: CASSLEGQAQHF; cdr3_nt: TGCGCCAGCAGCTTGGAAGGCCAGGCCCAGCATTTT
d_call: NA; v_call: TRBV14; clone_size: few; j_call: TRBJ2-1; cdr3_aa: CASSQGRDNEQFF; cdr3_nt: TGTGCCAGCAGCCAAGGACGGGACAATGAGCAGTTCTTC
d_call: NA; v_call: TRBV6-2/TRBV6-3; clone_size: NA; j_call: TRBJ2-7; cdr3_aa: CASSSYAYEQYF; cdr3_nt: TGTGCCAGCAGTTCATACGCCTACGAGCAGTACTTC
d_call: NA; v_call: TRBV29-1; clone_size: many; j_call: TRBJ2-3; cdr3_aa: CSGLRDGTDTQYF; cdr3_nt: TGCAGCGGGTTGAGGGATGGCACAGATACGCAGTATTTT
d_call: TRBD1; v_call: TRBV15; clone_size: NA; j_call: TRBJ2-1; cdr3_aa: CATSRPKQGGEQFF; cdr3_nt: TGTGCCACCAGCAGACCGAAACAGGGGGGTGAGCAGTTCTTC
d_call: NA; v_call: TRBV6-1; clone_size: NA; j_call: TRBJ1-3; cdr3_aa: CASSLDWGSGNTIYF; cdr3_nt: TGTGCCAGCAGCCTAGACTGGGGGTCTGGAAACACCATATATTTT
d_call: TRBD1; v_call: TRBV12-3/TRBV12-4; clone_size: NA; j_call: TRBJ1-2; cdr3_aa: CASSLAGTGNYGYTF; cdr3_nt: TGTGCCAGCAGTCTGGCCGGGACAGGGAACTATGGCTACACCTTC
d_call: NA; v_call: TRBV4-1; clone_size: few; j_call: TRBJ1-1; cdr3_aa: CASSQEGVGTSAGNTEAFF; cdr3_nt: TGCGCCAGCAGCCAAGAAGGGGTTGGGACGAGTGCGGGGAACACTGAAGCTTTCTTT
d_call: NA; v_call: TRBV12-3/TRBV12-4; clone_size: once; j_call: TRBJ1-2; cdr3_aa: CASSKGSLGYGYTF; cdr3_nt: TGTGCCAGCAGCAAGGGCAGTCTGGGCTATGGCTACACCTTC
d_call: NA; v_call: TRBV28; clone_size: many; j_call: TRBJ1-4; cdr3_aa: CASSLVGNEKLFF; cdr3_nt: TGTGCCAGCAGTTTGGTAGGGAATGAAAAACTGTTTTTT
d_call: NA; v_call: TRBV2; clone_size: NA; j_call: TRBJ2-2; cdr3_aa: CASSEGGNTGELFF; cdr3_nt: TGTGCCAGCAGTGAAGGGGGAAACACCGGGGAGCTGTTTTTT
d_call: TRBD1; v_call: TRBV7-8; clone_size: NA; j_call: TRBJ1-5; cdr3_aa: CASSLAGGLQPQHF; cdr3_nt: TGTGCCAGCAGCTTAGCAGGGGGCCTTCAGCCCCAGCATTTT
d_call: NA; v_call: TRBV14; clone_size: many; j_call: TRBJ1-6; cdr3_aa: CASSGTFDNSPLHF; cdr3_nt: TGTGCCAGCAGCGGGACATTTGATAATTCACCCCTCCACTTT
d_call: NA; v_call: TRBV27; clone_size: NA; j_call: TRBJ1-6; cdr3_aa: CASGLGFGYNSPLHF; cdr3_nt: TGTGCCAGCGGCCTTGGGTTTGGCTATAATTCACCCCTCCACTTT
d_call: TRBD2; v_call: TRBV7-6; clone_size: many; j_call: TRBJ2-7; cdr3_aa: CASSPSPSGPYEQYF; cdr3_nt: TGTGCCAGCAGCCCCTCCCCTAGCGGGCCCTACGAGCAGTACTTC
d_call: NA; v_call: TRBV7-2; clone_size: few; j_call: TRBJ1-5; cdr3_aa: CASSSTRSRANNQPQHF; cdr3_nt: TGTGCCAGCAGCTCAACGCGCAGCAGGGCCAACAATCAGCCCCAGCATTTT
d_call: TRBD1; v_call: TRBV28; clone_size: many; j_call: TRBJ2-3; cdr3_aa: CACGEQGANPTDTQYF; cdr3_nt: TGTGCCTGTGGGGAACAGGGGGCCAACCCCACAGATACGCAGTATTTT
d_call: NA; v_call: TRBV7-2; clone_size: NA; j_call: TRBJ1-5; cdr3_aa: CASSLRGRNGNQPQHF; cdr3_nt: TGTGCCAGCAGCTTAAGGGGGAGGAATGGCAATCAGCCCCAGCATTTT
d_call: NA; v_call: TRBV4-2; clone_size: many; j_call: TRBJ2-1; cdr3_aa: CASSQGGSYNEQFF; cdr3_nt: TGTGCCAGCAGCCAAGGAGGCTCCTACAATGAGCAGTTCTTC
d_call: TRBD2; v_call: TRBV29-1; clone_size: NA; j_call: TRBJ2-5; cdr3_aa: CSVHSTGRAEETQYF; cdr3_nt: TGCAGCGTGCATTCCACCGGGAGGGCCGAAGAGACCCAGTACTTC
d_call: NA; v_call: TRBV7-2; clone_size: few; j_call: TRBJ1-5; cdr3_aa: CASSLDRIMGNQPQHF; cdr3_nt: TGTGCCAGCAGCTTAGACAGAATTATGGGCAATCAGCCCCAGCATTTT
d_call: TRBD2; v_call: TRBV6-5; clone_size: many; j_call: TRBJ2-3; cdr3_aa: CASSVGLASTDTQYF; cdr3_nt: TGTGCCAGCAGTGTAGGACTAGCGAGCACAGATACGCAGTATTTT
d_call: NA; v_call: TRBV29-1; clone_size: NA; j_call: TRBJ1-1; cdr3_aa: CSVGNWGGLEAFF; cdr3_nt: TGCAGCGTTGGCAACTGGGGTGGATTGGAAGCTTTCTTT
d_call: TRBD2; v_call: TRBV7-2; clone_size: NA; j_call: TRBJ2-5; cdr3_aa: CASSPGTSGRETQYF; cdr3_nt: TGTGCCAGCAGCCCGGGGACTAGCGGGCGGGAGACCCAGTACTTC
d_call: TRBD1; v_call: TRBV20-1; clone_size: few; j_call: TRBJ1-1; cdr3_aa: CSAGETGSLKAFF; cdr3_nt: TGCAGTGCGGGAGAGACAGGGAGTTTAAAAGCTTTCTTT
d_call: TRBD1; v_call: TRBV5-1; clone_size: once; j_call: TRBJ1-6; cdr3_aa: CASSPGTVRRGKNSPLHF; cdr3_nt: TGCGCCAGCAGCCCGGGGACAGTTCGAAGAGGGAAAAATTCACCCCTCCACTTT
d_call: TRBD1; v_call: TRBV6-2/TRBV6-3; clone_size: few; j_call: TRBJ1-2; cdr3_aa: CASSYGQGFHTF; cdr3_nt: TGTGCCAGCAGTTACGGACAGGGATTCCACACCTTC
d_call: NA; v_call: TRBV28; clone_size: NA; j_call: TRBJ2-1; cdr3_aa: CASSLSNFRGRAHNEQFF; cdr3_nt: TGTGCCAGCAGTTTGAGCAACTTCAGGGGGAGGGCCCACAATGAGCAGTTCTTC
d_call: TRBD2; v_call: TRBV4-3; clone_size: few; j_call: TRBJ2-1; cdr3_aa: CASSHEAAGEREQFF; cdr3_nt: TGCGCCAGCAGCCACGAGGCAGCGGGAGAGCGTGAGCAGTTCTTC
d_call: NA; v_call: TRBV9; clone_size: few; j_call: TRBJ2-2; cdr3_aa: CASHRDPNTGELFF; cdr3_nt: TGTGCCAGCCACAGGGATCCAAACACCGGGGAGCTGTTTTTT
d_call: TRBD1; v_call: TRBV7-3; clone_size: few; j_call: TRBJ2-5; cdr3_aa: CASAKDRGFQETQYF; cdr3_nt: TGTGCCAGCGCCAAGGACAGGGGGTTCCAAGAGACCCAGTACTTC
d_call: TRBD2; v_call: TRBV6-6; clone_size: NA; j_call: TRBJ2-7; cdr3_aa: CASTHYWEGPYEQYF; cdr3_nt: TGTGCCAGCACCCACTACTGGGAGGGCCCCTACGAGCAGTACTTC
d_call: NA; v_call: TRBV28; clone_size: few; j_call: TRBJ1-4; cdr3_aa: CASSFPRGGKEKLFF; cdr3_nt: TGTGCCAGCAGTTTTCCCCGGGGGGGCAAGGAAAAACTGTTTTTT
d_call: NA; v_call: TRBV7-9; clone_size: few; j_call: TRBJ2-5; cdr3_aa: CASNHLVGRPETQYF; cdr3_nt: TGTGCCAGCAACCACCTCGTCGGACGTCCAGAGACCCAGTACTTC
d_call: NA; v_call: TRBV4-1; clone_size: few; j_call: TRBJ2-4; cdr3_aa: CASSQDHRTKAWYF; cdr3_nt: TGCGCCAGCAGCCAAGATCACAGGACAAAAGCGTGGTACTTC
d_call: NA; v_call: TRBV7-2; clone_size: few; j_call: TRBJ1-2; cdr3_aa: CASSLRAHDDGYTF; cdr3_nt: TGTGCCAGCAGCCTACGGGCGCACGATGATGGCTACACCTTC